These 30 T cell receptor beta chains were all obtained from the same sample, sequenced in a study of blood T cell repertoires in COVID-19. TCRdb's table, derived via immunoSEQ multiplex PCR, lists solely in-frame clones and lacks some. The sample contains 270,000 or so clones, 81% of which appear only once. Sequencing input: peripheral blood. The receptors originated from a woman aged 60-75 years with active or convalescent COVID-19.

This clone was found a few times. The genes are TRBV4-1 and TRBJ2-3; the match to TRBD2 covers 7 bases. The length of the CDR3 is 14 residues. The V and J ends lost 4 bases and 0 bases, in that order; junction bases with no gene match: 1. Germline-derived CDR1 and CDR2 are MGHRA and YSYEKL. The CDR3 reads CASSLAGSTDTQYF. The CDR3 DNA reads as TGCGCCAGCAGCCTAGCGGGTAGCACAGATACGCAGTATTTT.

The chain is built from TRBV19 and TRBJ1-4; 9 bases are a match to TRBD1. The CDR3 extends over 14 amino acids. With 8 bases clipped from V and 8 bases from J, the junction kept 9 bases outside the gene matches. Germline CDR1 and CDR2: LNHDA and SQIVND (reference sequence). The CDR3 is CASGRQGGREKLFF. The DNA of the CDR3 is TGTGCCAGTGGGAGACAGGGGGGCCGGGAAAAACTGTTTTTT.

The chain is built from TRBV21-1 and TRBJ2-5; the table calls TRBD2, which could not be checked here. TRBV21-1 is a pseudogene locus. This CDR3 contains 14 residues. Here the CDR3 reads CASSFRGYQETQYF. CDR3 nucleotides: TGTGCCAGCAGCTTCCGGGGATACCAAGAGACCCAGTACTTC.

This rearrangement joins TRBV12-3 or TRBV12-4 to TRBJ2-2; D ambiguous. There are 13 residues in the CDR3. V was shortened by 7 bases and J by 2 bases, with 8 bases between the two germline ends. CDR3 DNA sequence: TGTGCCAGCACGAGACTTAACACCGGGGAGCTGTTTTTT. This gives the protein CASTRLNTGELFF.

The chain links TRBV10-1 to TRBJ2-3, with 9 nucleotides matching TRBD2. V shed 3 bases and J 3 bases; nucleotides not matched to a gene: 4. Germline-derived CDR1 and CDR2 are WNHNN and SYGVQD (reference sequence). The CDR3 runs to 15 residues. The CDR3 spells CASSERRGGTDTQYF. CDR3 bases: TGCGCCAGCAGTGAAAGGCGGGGGGGTACAGATACGCAGTATTTT.

The chain couples TRBV10-3 to TRBJ2-7; D is possibly TRBD2 (6 bases). Trimming took off 0 bases at V and 3 bases at J, with 12 bases between the two ends. The CDR3 is 15 residues long. The germline CDR1 and CDR2 sequences are ENHRY and SYGVKD. The CDR3 reads CAISESGGVGYEQYF. CDR3 sequence (DNA): TGTGCCATCAGTGAGTCAGGAGGGGTGGGCTACGAGCAGTACTTC.

V is TRBV7-2 and J is TRBJ2-7; possibly TRBD1 for D (6 bases). This CDR3 is 14 amino acids long. Germline loops: CDR1 SGHTA, CDR2 FQGNSA. The germline V and J ends were trimmed by 1 base and 7 bases, with 14 bases remaining between them. CDR3 sequence (DNA): TGTGCCAGCAGCTTAGGCGCAGGGGTTGGAGAGCAGTACTTC. Its translation is CASSLGAGVGEQYF.

This chain uses TRBV6-6 with TRBJ2-7; D perhaps matches TRBD1 (6 bases). From germline, CDR1 is MNHNY and CDR2 SVGAGI (reference sequence). The CDR3 spans 14 residues. V gave up 1 base and J gave up 4 bases, with 11 bases separating them. The CDR3 nucleotides are TGTGCCAGCAGTTACTGGCCAGGGGCTTACGAGCAGTACTTC. It specifies CASSYWPGAYEQYF.

The chain joins TRBV27 to TRBJ1-1; D remains ambiguous. The CDR3 consists of 15 residues. With 1 base removed from V and 4 bases from J, the gap between germline ends came to 13 bases. Per germline, CDR1 MNHEY and CDR2 SMNVEV (reference sequence). In DNA form, the CDR3 reads TGTGCCAGCAGTTTATGGGCCCCGGTTCGCACTGAAGCTTTCTTT. It codes for CASSLWAPVRTEAFF.

This sequence joins TRBV7-6 and TRBJ2-2, with D perhaps TRBD2 (5 bases). Germline values: CDR1 SGHVS, CDR2 FNYEAQ. The CDR3 is 13 amino acids. V was shortened by 5 bases and J by 5 bases, with 9 bases between the two germline ends. CDR3 loop: CASSPSPTGELFF. In DNA, the CDR3 is TGTGCCAGCAGCCCTAGCCCGACCGGGGAGCTGTTTTTT.

The V and J genes are TRBV27 and TRBJ2-5; 11 positions agree with TRBD2. There are 15 residues in the CDR3. The germline V gene encodes CDR1 MNHEY and CDR2 SMNVEV (reference sequence). The trim removed 3 bases at V and 4 bases at J, leaving 4 bases unmatched. This chain's CDR3 is CASSFSGGAAETQYF. The CDR3 coding sequence is TGTGCCAGCAGTTTTAGCGGGGGGGCCGCAGAGACCCAGTACTTC.

The chain employs TRBV7-8 and TRBJ2-1; no clear D gene. V was shortened by 4 bases and J by 0 bases, with 7 bases between the two germline ends. The CDR3 covers 14 residues. CDR1 is SGHVS, CDR2 FQNEAQ, per germline. The DNA of the CDR3 is TGTGCCAGCAGCTCGAGGAGCTCCTACAATGAGCAGTTCTTC. Translating it yields CASSSRSSYNEQFF.

The chain uses TRBV13 and TRBJ2-1; D perhaps matches TRBD1 (6 bases). This CDR3 is 13 amino acids long. V lost 6 bases and J 6 bases, leaving 12 bases between the germline ends. Germline values: CDR1 PRHDT, CDR2 FYEKMQ (reference sequence). CDR3 nucleotides: TGTGCCAGCAGTTTTCCAGGGGCCAATGAGCAGTTCTTC. Translation gives CASSFPGANEQFF.

This rearrangement joins TRBV18 to TRBJ2-2; 7 bases are a match to TRBD1. From germline, CDR1 is KGHSH and CDR2 LQKENI. V lost 4 bases, J lost 0 bases, and 8 bases stayed unmatched. The CDR3 has 17 amino acids. The CDR3 reads CASSLRSTGTNTGELFF. As DNA, the CDR3 is TGTGCCAGCTCACTGCGATCGACAGGGACGAACACCGGGGAGCTGTTTTTT.

The chain has TRBV18 and TRBJ2-3; D may be TRBD1 (6 bases). The CDR3 covers 15 residues. Trimming stripped 1 base from V and 1 base from J, with 9 bases between. Germline V gene lookup returns CDR1 KGHSH and CDR2 LQKENI. The chain's CDR3 is CASSPRDTGTDTQYF. CDR3 DNA: TGTGCCAGCTCACCACGGGACACCGGCACAGATACGCAGTATTTT. Variable domain in full (rest from reference TRBV18 and TRBJ2-3): NAGVMQNPRHLVRRRGQEARLRCSPMKGHSHVYWYRQLPEEGLKFMVYLQKENIIDESGMPKERFSAEFPKEGPSILRIQQVVRGDSAAYFCASSPRDTGTDTQYFGPGTRLTVL.

The table lists this clone with a few counts. This sample includes further DNA sequences coding for the same CDR3. The chain has TRBV5-4 and TRBJ1-2, with 7 bases that match TRBD1. Losses at the gene ends were 4 bases for V and 5 bases for J; bases not matched to a gene: 8. This CDR3 spans 14 amino acids. Germline V gene lookup returns CDR1 SGHNT and CDR2 YYREEE (reference sequence). For the CDR3, the DNA is TGTGCCAGCAGCCCGACAGGGTCAGGGTATGGCTACACCTTC. Translating it yields CASSPTGSGYGYTF.

The chain combines TRBV3-1 (or the pseudogene TRBV3-2) with TRBJ2-5; D is unclear. This CDR3 is built from 15 residues. Germline lookup yields CDR1 LGHDT and CDR2 YNNKEL (reference sequence). The V and J ends lost 4 bases and 6 bases respectively, with 18 bases between them. As DNA, the CDR3 is TGTGCCAGCAGCCTCCACCCAGTTCGCGGCCAGACCCAGTACTTC. Encoded protein: CASSLHPVRGQTQYF.

J is TRBJ2-3 and V is TRBV5-1; 12 positions match TRBD1. Unmatched junction bases numbered 5, after V lost 4 bases and J lost 2 bases. CDR1 and CDR2 (germline): SGHRS, YFSETQ. The CDR3 runs 16 residues. In nucleotides, the CDR3 is TGCGCCAGCAGCCCGGGGACAGGGGGCGCCACAGATACGCAGTATTTT. It translates to CASSPGTGGATDTQYF.

CDR3 region: CASSTPDRAGEYGYTF. CDR3 in DNA: TGTGCCAGCAGCACCCCGGACAGGGCCGGGGAGTATGGCTACACCTTC. V usage is TRBV7-8 and J usage is TRBJ1-2; 8 bases map to TRBD1. Germline CDR1 SGHVS, CDR2 FQNEAQ. V shed 5 bases, J shed 5 bases, and the junction held 13 bases outside the gene matches. This CDR3 region has 16 residues.

V is TRBV12-3 or TRBV12-4 and J is TRBJ1-1; TRBD1 is a possible D gene (5 bases). This CDR3 comprises 11 residues. The V end lost 4 bases, the J end lost 8 bases, and 8 bases lay between the germline ends. The CDR3, as DNA: TGTGCCAGCAGTTATAACAGGGAAGCTTTCTTT. Protein product: CASSYNREAFF.

The rearrangement uses TRBV4-2 and TRBJ2-5; possible D gene TRBD1, 6 bases. With 0 bases removed from V and 3 bases from J, the gap between germline ends came to 20 bases. The V gene's germline CDR1 is LGHNA and CDR2 YNFKEQ. The CDR3 sequence is 18 residues long. The CDR3 loop is CASSQDRRGYNREETQYF. The CDR3 region has the DNA TGTGCCAGCAGCCAAGATCGAAGGGGGTACAACAGGGAAGAGACCCAGTACTTC.

The V and J genes are TRBV9 and TRBJ1-3; D gene ambiguous. Trimming stripped 4 bases from V and 0 bases from J, with 14 bases between. The CDR3 loop spans 16 amino acids. Germline lookup yields CDR1 SGDLS and CDR2 YYNGEE. CDR3 residues: CASSSADGVSGNTIYF. CDR3 DNA: TGTGCCAGCAGCTCCGCCGACGGGGTCTCTGGAAACACCATATATTTT.

The chain uses TRBV5-4 and TRBJ1-1, with D uncertain. The CDR3 is made up of 14 amino acids. Germline CDR1 and CDR2: SGHNT and YYREEE (reference sequence). Trimming took off 4 bases at V and 4 bases at J, with 14 bases between the two ends. For the CDR3, the DNA is TGTGCCAGCAGCCCCCTGCATGAGGGCACTGAAGCTTTCTTT. Residues: CASSPLHEGTEAFF.

The chain combines TRBV11-2 with TRBJ2-3; 8 positions match TRBD1. The CDR3 has 15 residues. Germline CDR1 is SGHAT and CDR2 is FQNNGV. J was trimmed by 0 bases and V by 5 bases; bases with no gene match: 4. In DNA, the CDR3 is TGTGCCAGCAGCCGCGGACAGGGCAGCACAGATACGCAGTATTTT. Residues: CASSRGQGSTDTQYF.

The chain combines TRBV2 with TRBJ1-5, with 7 bases lining up with TRBD1. V lost 2 bases, J lost 6 bases, and 7 bases stayed unmatched. This CDR3 region has 15 residues. Germline lookup yields CDR1 SNHLY and CDR2 FYNNEI. CDR3: CASSESGGGRQPQHF. The DNA for the CDR3 is TGTGCCAGCAGTGAATCAGGAGGGGGCCGTCAGCCCCAGCATTTT.

This chain joins TRBV4-1 and TRBJ2-3; 9 bases are shared with TRBD2. Per the germline V gene, CDR1 is MGHRA and CDR2 is YSYEKL. Trimming took 4 bases from V and 2 from J; bases not matched to a gene: 16. The CDR3 is 19 residues long. This chain's CDR3 is CASSRLKVAGGPFTDTQYF. The CDR3 nucleotides are TGCGCCAGCAGCCGTCTAAAGGTCGCGGGGGGGCCCTTCACAGATACGCAGTATTTT.

This clone was seen a single time. No DNA is shown, since the ends of the CDR3 on it are uncertain; the CDR3 is the one TCRdb lists. The rearrangement uses TRBV1 and TRBJ2-7; the table calls TRBD2, which could not be checked here. TRBV1 is a pseudogene locus. Counting both end residues, the CDR3 totals 17 amino acids. CDR3 loop: CTSSQREVGGGAFEQYF.

The rearrangement uses TRBV4-1 and TRBJ1-4, with 7 positions matching TRBD1. The CDR3 covers 20 residues. Unmatched junction bases numbered 15, after V lost 0 bases and J lost 2 bases. CDR1 is MGHRA and CDR2 is YSYEKL in the germline V gene. The CDR3 sequence is CASSQDSAETGFATNEKLFF. In nucleotides, the CDR3 is TGCGCCAGCAGCCAAGATTCTGCCGAGACAGGGTTTGCGACTAATGAAAAACTGTTTTTT.

The chain combines TRBV2 with TRBJ2-3, with TRBD2 matching 12 bases. Germline trimming cut 3 bases from V and 2 bases from J; bases unmatched to any gene: 3. CDR3 length equals 16 residues. Germline-derived CDR1 and CDR2 are SNHLY and FYNNEI. CDR3 protein: CASSELAGGNTDTQYF. In DNA form, the CDR3 reads TGTGCCAGCAGTGAGCTAGCGGGGGGGAACACAGATACGCAGTATTTT.

This chain links TRBV6-2 or TRBV6-3 with TRBJ1-1; the match to TRBD1 covers 10 bases. The CDR3 is 16 amino acids. The ends lost 0 bases at V and 3 bases at J; junction bases unmatched: 4. The V gene's germline CDR1 is MNHEY and CDR2 SVGEGT. CDR3 coding DNA: TGTGCCAGCAGTTACTCCTGGGACAGGGGAGACACTGAAGCTTTCTTT. Translated: CASSYSWDRGDTEAFF.